Below are 10 T cell receptor beta chains sequenced from a single sample in a study of read filtering for tumor transcriptome and immune sequencing. This library used roughly 370 ng RNA and molecular barcoded adaptors spanning alpha/delta and beta/gamma chains. TCRdb reprocessed the reads with MiXCR, giving one entry per CDR3 protein. The sample consists of 75,000 to 95,000 distinct CDR3 sequences, about 22% of them appearing once. Sequenced input: a population of CD138-negative cells sorted from bone marrow. The receptors come from a donor at least 40 years old with multiple myeloma.

This rearrangement joins TRBV5-1 to TRBJ2-1; possible D gene TRBD1, 6 bases. Trimming left V 7 bases short and J 4 bases short, with 12 bases between. The germline V gene encodes CDR1 SGHRS and CDR2 YFSETQ. This CDR3 contains 13 residues. The CDR3 nucleotides read TGCGCCAGCGGCCTGGGACATTACAATGAGCAGTTCTTC. Translating it yields CASGLGHYNEQFF.

This clonotype was seen many times. The chain employs TRBV28 and TRBJ1-1; D perhaps matches TRBD1 (5 bases). The ends were cut back, 6 bases at V and 2 bases at J, with 13 bases in the middle. Germline values: CDR1 MDHEN, CDR2 SYDVKM. This CDR3 spans 14 amino acids. The CDR3 here is CASRGGGRNTEAFF. Written as DNA, the CDR3 is TGTGCCAGCAGAGGCGGGGGGAGAAACACTGAAGCTTTCTTT. The full variable domain, in which reference TRBV28 and TRBJ1-1 provide the parts outside the CDR3, is DVKVTQSSRYLVKRTGEKVFLECVQDMDHENMFWYRQDPGLGLRLIYFSYDVKMKEKGDIPEGYSVSREKKERFSLILESASTNQTSMYLCASRGGGRNTEAFFGQGTRLTVV.

The chain joins TRBV30 to TRBJ2-5, with D perhaps matching TRBD1 (6 bases). Germline V lookup: CDR1 GTSNPN, CDR2 SVGIG (reference sequence). Trimming took 5 bases from V and 0 from J, leaving 7 bases between them. The CDR3 covers 12 residues. The CDR3 region is CAWQGYQETQYF. The CDR3 nucleotides are TGTGCCTGGCAGGGGTACCAAGAGACCCAGTACTTC.

This clonotype was counted ten times or more. This chain connects TRBV6-5 to TRBJ2-7; perhaps TRBD1 as D (6 bases). In germline, CDR1 is MNHEY, CDR2 SVGAGI. The CDR3 is made up of 14 amino acids. Trimming cost V 4 bases and J 7 bases, with 17 bases left between them. The CDR3 DNA is TGTGCCAGCAGTTGCCGGGACACCCCTACGGAGCAGTACTTC. Its protein product is CASSCRDTPTEQYF.

This clonotype was observed at least ten times. The V gene is TRBV29-1, the J gene TRBJ2-7; either TRBD1 or TRBD2 may supply D (5 bases each). Germline V CDR1 and CDR2: SQVTM, ANQGSEA. This CDR3 has 12 amino acids. With 5 bases removed from V and 3 bases from J, the gap between germline ends came to 11 bases. CDR3 sequence reads: CSVRSGGYEQYF. DNA for the CDR3: TGCAGCGTTCGAAGTGGGGGCTACGAGCAGTACTTC.

Turning to this clonotype: This may be a read error: a much more frequent sequence differs by one nucleotide. The chain is built from TRBV28 and TRBJ2-7, with no clear D. Germline V CDR1 and CDR2: MDHEN, SYDVKM. This CDR3 region has 14 residues. This CDR3 reads CASSLGAGPYQQYF. CDR3 sequence (DNA): TGTGCCAGCAGTTTGGGTGCCGGTCCCTACCAGCAGTACTTC. Full variable domain (remainder filled in from reference TRBV28 and TRBJ2-7): DVKVTQSSRYLVKRTGEKVFLECVQDMDHENMFWYRQDPGLGLRLIYFSYDVKMKEKGDIPEGYSVSREKKERFSLILESASTNQTSMYLCASSLGAGPYQQYFGPGTRLTVT.

Turning to this clonotype: An end of the junction does not agree with germline; a read error may underlie this. The chain couples TRBV9 to TRBJ1-2; TRBD1 matches at 7 bases. The length of the CDR3 is 13 residues. CDR1 and CDR2 (germline): SGDLS, YYNGEE. CDR3 loop: CASSKGQDYGSTF. Written as DNA, the CDR3 is TGTGCCAGCAGTAAAGGACAGGACTATGGCTCCACCTTC.

This clonotype was counted at least ten times. The rearrangement uses TRBV20-1 and TRBJ2-2; TRBD1 matches 9 bases. The germline CDR1 and CDR2 sequences are DFQATT and SNEGSKA (reference sequence). CDR3 size: 14 residues. Trimming removed 4 bases from V and 5 bases from J; junction bases left unmatched: 5. The CDR3, as DNA: TGCAGTGCTACACAGGGGGCGTCGACCGGGGAGCTGTTTTTT. Its translation is CSATQGASTGELFF.

This clonotype was counted ten times or more. The chain carries TRBV19 and TRBJ2-5, with D possibly matching TRBD1 (6 bases). The V end was cut by 6 bases, the J end by 3 bases, with 11 bases between. The CDR3 contains 13 residues. Germline CDR1 reads LNHDA; CDR2 reads SQIVND (reference sequence). The DNA for the CDR3 is TGTGCCAGTAGACCTACAGGGAAAGAGACCCAGTACTTC. It specifies CASRPTGKETQYF.

The chain joins TRBV20-1 to TRBJ1-5; D unresolved. Trimming cost V 3 bases and J 0 bases, with 9 bases left between them. The CDR3 runs 14 residues. Germline loops: CDR1 DFQATT, CDR2 SNEGSKA (reference sequence). The CDR3 DNA is TGCAGTGCTAGTAGGCAGCATAGCAATCAGCCCCAGCATTTT. This translates into CSASRQHSNQPQHF.